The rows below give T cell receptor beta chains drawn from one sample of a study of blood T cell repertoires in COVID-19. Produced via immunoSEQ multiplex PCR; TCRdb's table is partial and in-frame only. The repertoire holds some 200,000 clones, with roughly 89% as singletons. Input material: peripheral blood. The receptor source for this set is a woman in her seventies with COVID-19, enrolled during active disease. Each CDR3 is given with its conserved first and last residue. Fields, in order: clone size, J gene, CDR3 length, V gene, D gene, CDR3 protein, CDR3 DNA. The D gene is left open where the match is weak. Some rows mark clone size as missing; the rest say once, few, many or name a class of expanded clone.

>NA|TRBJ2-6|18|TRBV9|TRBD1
CASSGSPIDRAGANVLTF
TGTGCCAGCAGCGGATCCCCTATAGACAGGGCTGGGGCCAACGTCCTGACTTTC
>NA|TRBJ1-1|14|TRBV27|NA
CASAYRALNTEAFF
TGTGCCAGCGCTTACAGGGCCTTGAACACTGAAGCTTTCTTT
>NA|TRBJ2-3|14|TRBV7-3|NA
CASSFGGSTDTQYF
TGTGCCAGCAGCTTTGGAGGGAGCACAGATACGCAGTATTTT
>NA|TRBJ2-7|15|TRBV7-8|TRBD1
CASSLGTGEFNEQYF
TGTGCCAGCAGCTTAGGGACAGGAGAGTTCAACGAGCAGTACTTC
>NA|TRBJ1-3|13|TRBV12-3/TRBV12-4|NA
CASSFISGNTIYF
TGTGCCAGCAGTTTTATCTCTGGAAACACCATATATTTT
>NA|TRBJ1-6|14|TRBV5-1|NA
CASSLGQIYSPLHF
TGCGCCAGCAGCTTGGGACAGATTTATTCACCCCTCCACTTT
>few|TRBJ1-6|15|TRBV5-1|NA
CASSLAGSNRSPLHF
TGCGCCAGCAGCTTGGCCGGCTCAAACAGGTCACCCCTCCACTTT
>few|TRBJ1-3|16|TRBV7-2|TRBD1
CASSLRTGSAGNTIYF
TGTGCCAGCAGCTTGAGGACAGGGTCAGCGGGAAACACCATATATTTT
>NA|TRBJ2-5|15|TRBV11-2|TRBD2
CASSAIAGRRETQYF
TGTGCCAGCAGCGCGATAGCGGGACGTAGGGAGACCCAGTACTTC
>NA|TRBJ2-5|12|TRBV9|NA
CASSRGQETQYF
TGTGCCAGCAGCCGGGGACAAGAGACCCAGTACTTC
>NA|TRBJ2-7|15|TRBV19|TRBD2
CASSISSGRASEQYF
TGTGCCAGTAGTATCTCAAGCGGGAGGGCTTCCGAGCAGTACTTC
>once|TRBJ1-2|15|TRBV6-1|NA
CASSEVGRDISGYTF
TGTGCCAGCAGTGAAGTAGGCAGGGACATCTCTGGCTACACCTTC
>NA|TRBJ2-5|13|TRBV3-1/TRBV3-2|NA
CASSRWPQETQYF
TGTGCCAGCAGCCGTTGGCCTCAAGAGACCCAGTACTTC
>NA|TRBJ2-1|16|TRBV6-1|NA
CASSVVGGRTNNEQFF
TGTGCCAGCAGTGTGGTAGGTGGGAGGACCAACAATGAGCAGTTCTTC
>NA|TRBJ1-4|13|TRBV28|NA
CASSPTGFEKLFF
TGTGCCAGCAGCCCTACAGGGTTCGAAAAACTGTTTTTT
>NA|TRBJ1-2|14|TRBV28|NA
CASSELQGFNGYTF
TGTGCCAGCAGCGAACTACAGGGATTCAATGGCTACACCTTC
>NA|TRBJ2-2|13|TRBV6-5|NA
CASSGANTGELFF
TGTGCCAGCAGCGGAGCGAACACCGGGGAGCTGTTTTTT
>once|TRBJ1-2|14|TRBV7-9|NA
CASSLGGEANGYTF
TGTGCCAGCAGCTTGGGGGGAGAGGCTAATGGCTACACCTTC
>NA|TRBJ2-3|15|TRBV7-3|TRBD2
CASSPFGGGPDTQYF
TGTGCCAGCAGCCCGTTCGGGGGAGGGCCAGATACGCAGTATTTT
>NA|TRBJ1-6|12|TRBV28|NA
CASSSENSPLHF
TGTGCCAGCAGTTCGGAGAATTCACCCCTCCACTTT
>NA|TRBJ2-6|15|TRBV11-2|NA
CASSSKISGANVLTF
TGTGCCAGCAGCTCAAAAATTTCTGGGGCCAACGTCCTGACTTTC
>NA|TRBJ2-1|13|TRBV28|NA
CASWGLTYNEQFF
TGTGCCAGCTGGGGACTCACCTACAATGAGCAGTTCTTC
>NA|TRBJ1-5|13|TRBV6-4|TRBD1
CASSEQGDQPQHF
TGTGCCAGCAGTGAACAGGGGGATCAGCCCCAGCATTTT
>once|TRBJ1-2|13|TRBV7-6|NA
CASSGPANYGYTF
TGTGCCAGCAGCGGGCCCGCTAACTATGGCTACACCTTC
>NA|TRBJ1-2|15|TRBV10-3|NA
CAISEGARLNYGYTF
TGTGCCATCAGTGAAGGAGCGAGACTTAACTATGGCTACACCTTC
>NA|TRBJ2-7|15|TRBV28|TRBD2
CASKTLAALLYEQYF
TGTGCCAGCAAAACACTAGCGGCCCTACTCTACGAGCAGTACTTC
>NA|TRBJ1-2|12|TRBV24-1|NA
CATSDSGVGYTF
TGTGCCACCAGTGATTCAGGGGTTGGCTACACCTTC
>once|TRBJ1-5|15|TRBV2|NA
CASSEEGTSVQPQHF
TGTGCCAGCAGTGAAGAGGGGACATCGGTCCAGCCCCAGCATTTT
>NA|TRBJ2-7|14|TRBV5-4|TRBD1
CASSFGQGGYEQYF
TGTGCCAGCAGTTTCGGACAGGGGGGATACGAGCAGTACTTC
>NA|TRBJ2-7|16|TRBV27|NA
CASSLGTQGFPYEQYF
TGTGCCAGCAGTCTCGGAACACAGGGATTTCCCTACGAGCAGTACTTC
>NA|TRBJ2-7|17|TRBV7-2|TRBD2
CASSLALSGRASYEQYF
TGTGCCAGCAGCTTAGCGTTGAGCGGGAGGGCTTCCTACGAGCAGTACTTC
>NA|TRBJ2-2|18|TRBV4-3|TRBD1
CASSQEVTGGGYTGELFF
TGCGCCAGCAGCCAAGAAGTCACAGGGGGTGGTTACACCGGGGAGCTGTTTTTT
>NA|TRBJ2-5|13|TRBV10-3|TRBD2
CATGWAGGETQYF
TGTGCCACCGGGTGGGCGGGAGGAGAGACCCAGTACTTC
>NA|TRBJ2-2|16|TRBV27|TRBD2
CASSVTGTRITGELFF
TGTGCCAGCAGTGTAACCGGGACTAGAATCACCGGGGAGCTGTTTTTT
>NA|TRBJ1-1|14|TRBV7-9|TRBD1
CASSKGQVNTEAFF
TGTGCCAGCAGCAAAGGACAGGTGAACACTGAAGCTTTCTTT
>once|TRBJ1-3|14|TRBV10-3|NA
CAISDGASGNTIYF
TGTGCCATCAGTGACGGAGCCTCTGGAAACACCATATATTTT
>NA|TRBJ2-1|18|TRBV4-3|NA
CASSQDPSRGRWDNEQFF
TGCGCCAGCAGCCAAGATCCCTCTAGGGGCCGATGGGATAATGAGCAGTTCTTC
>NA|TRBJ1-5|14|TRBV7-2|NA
CASSTQGGNQPQHF
TGTGCCAGCAGCACTCAGGGCGGCAATCAGCCCCAGCATTTT
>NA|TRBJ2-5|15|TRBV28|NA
CATRDSGQLEGTQYF
TGTGCCACGCGTGATAGTGGACAGCTCGAGGGGACCCAGTACTTC
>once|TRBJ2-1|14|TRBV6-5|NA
CASSPWVRGNEQFF
TGTGCCAGCAGCCCATGGGTTCGGGGCAATGAGCAGTTCTTC
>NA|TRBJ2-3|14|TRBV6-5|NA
CASRNRDRTDTQYF
TGTGCCAGCAGGAACAGGGACCGCACAGATACGCAGTATTTT
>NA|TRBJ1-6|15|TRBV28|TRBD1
CASNAGTGAKSPLHF
TGTGCCAGCAATGCCGGGACAGGGGCGAAGTCACCCCTCCACTTT
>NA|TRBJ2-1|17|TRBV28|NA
CASSLLGRRGSYNEQFF
TGTGCCAGCAGTCTCCTCGGGCGTAGGGGCTCCTACAATGAGCAGTTCTTC
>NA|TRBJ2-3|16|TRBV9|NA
CASSHRTSLRTDTQYF
TGTGCCAGCAGCCATCGGACAAGCCTGCGGACAGATACGCAGTATTTT
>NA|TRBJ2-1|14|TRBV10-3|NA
CAMGRDTTYNEQFF
TGTGCCATGGGCCGGGACACTACCTACAATGAGCAGTTCTTC
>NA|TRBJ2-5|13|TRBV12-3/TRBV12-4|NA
CASSPRVGSTQYF
TGTGCCAGCAGCCCGCGTGTGGGCTCGACCCAGTACTTC
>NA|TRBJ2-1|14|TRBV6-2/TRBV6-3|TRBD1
CASSGQGTYNEQFF
TGTGCCAGCAGTGGACAGGGGACCTACAATGAGCAGTTCTTC
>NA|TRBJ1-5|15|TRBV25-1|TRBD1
CASSEYGTGNQPQHF
TGTGCCAGCAGTGAATACGGGACAGGGAATCAGCCCCAGCATTTT
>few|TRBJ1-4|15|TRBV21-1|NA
CASSTRTALNEKLFF
TGTGCCAGCAGCACCCGGACAGCCCTGAATGAAAAACTGTTTTTT
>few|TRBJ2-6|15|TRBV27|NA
CASSFYPSGANVLTF
TGTGCCAGCAGTTTTTATCCTTCTGGGGCCAACGTCCTGACTTTC
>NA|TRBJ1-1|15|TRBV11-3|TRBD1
CASSTRQGAVTEAFF
TGTGCCAGCAGCACCCGACAGGGGGCAGTGACTGAAGCTTTCTTT
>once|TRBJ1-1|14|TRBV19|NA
CASSIQGLNTEAFF
TGTGCCAGTAGTATTCAGGGCCTGAACACTGAAGCTTTCTTT
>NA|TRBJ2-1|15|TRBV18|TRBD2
CASSRAGGPYNEQFF
TGTGCCAGCTCACGAGCGGGAGGGCCTTACAATGAGCAGTTCTTC
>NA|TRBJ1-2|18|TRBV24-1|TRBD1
CATSESPGQGISSRGYTF
TGTGCCACCAGTGAGAGTCCGGGACAGGGGATATCTTCGAGGGGCTACACCTTC
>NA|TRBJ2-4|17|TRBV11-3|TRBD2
CASSLGVPSGPGDIQYF
TGTGCCAGCAGCTTAGGGGTGCCTAGCGGTCCTGGGGACATTCAGTACTTC
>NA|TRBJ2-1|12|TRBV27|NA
CASSPDSNEQFF
TGTGCCAGCAGTCCCGACAGCAATGAGCAGTTCTTC
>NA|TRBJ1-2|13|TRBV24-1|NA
CATSDLHSYGYTF
TGTGCCACCAGTGATTTGCATTCCTATGGCTACACCTTC
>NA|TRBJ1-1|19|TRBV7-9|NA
CASSLALRRAGEMNTEAFF
TGTGCCAGCAGCTTAGCGCTGAGAAGAGCAGGGGAGATGAACACTGAAGCTTTCTTT
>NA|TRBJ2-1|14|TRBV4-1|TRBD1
CASSLPGQYNEQFF
TGCGCCAGCAGCCTTCCGGGACAGTACAATGAGCAGTTCTTC
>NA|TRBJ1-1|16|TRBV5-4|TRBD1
CASHFGDRGVNTEAFF
TGTGCCAGCCACTTTGGGGACAGGGGGGTGAACACTGAAGCTTTCTTT